This entry concerns a single T cell receptor beta chain. These data belong to a study of CD8+ T cells in alopecia areata. Treatment meaning: oral pan-JAK inhibitor, 5-10 mg twice daily. Germline assignment: CDR1 LGHNA and CDR2 YNFKEQ. The V segment lost 0 bases and the J segment 5 bases; nucleotides outside the gene matches: 7. This CDR3 has 16 amino acids. Once RNA had been extracted, it was reverse transcribed into cDNA to act as the sequencing template. The table came from immunoSEQ multiplex PCR; TCRdb's copy has only in-frame clones and leaves some out. The top ten hold approximately 15% of the sample, which has fewer than 200,000 clones, around 60% seen once.

The chain combines TRBV4-2 with TRBJ1-2; 9 positions match TRBD1. This specimen was CD4+ T cells sorted from blood, taken at week 24, from a patient treated with tofacitinib. This receptor was taken from a human donor with alopecia areata. The CDR3 spells CASSQDRQGERYGYTF. CDR3 sequence (DNA): TGTGCCAGCAGCCAAGATCGACAGGGGGAACGTTATGGCTACACCTTC.